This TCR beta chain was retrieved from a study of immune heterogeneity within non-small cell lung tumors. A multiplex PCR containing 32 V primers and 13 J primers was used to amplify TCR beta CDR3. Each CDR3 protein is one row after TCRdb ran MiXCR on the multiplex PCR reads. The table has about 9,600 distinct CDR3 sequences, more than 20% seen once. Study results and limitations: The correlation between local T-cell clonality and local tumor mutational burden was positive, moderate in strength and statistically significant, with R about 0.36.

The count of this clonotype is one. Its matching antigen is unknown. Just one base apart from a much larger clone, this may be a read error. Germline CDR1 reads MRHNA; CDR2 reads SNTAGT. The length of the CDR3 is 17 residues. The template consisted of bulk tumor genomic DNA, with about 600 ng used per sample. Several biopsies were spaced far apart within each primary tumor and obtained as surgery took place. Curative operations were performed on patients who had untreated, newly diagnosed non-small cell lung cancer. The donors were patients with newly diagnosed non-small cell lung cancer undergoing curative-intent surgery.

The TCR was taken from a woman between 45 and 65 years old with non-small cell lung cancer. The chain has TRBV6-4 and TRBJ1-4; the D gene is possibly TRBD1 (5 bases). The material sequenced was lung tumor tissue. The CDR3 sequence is CASSDSQGKFPNGKLFF. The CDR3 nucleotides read TGTGCCAGCAGTGACTCGCAGGGTAAGTTCCCCAATGGAAAACTGTTTTTT.